This T cell receptor (beta chain) emerged from a study of T cells in Graves' hyperthyroidism and ophthalmopathy (dated by TCRdb to 2018 to 2020). About the investigation overall: Peripheral blood was collected at initial diagnosis, before any treatment. To identify TCR V-J signatures that set the groups apart, the researchers used a discovery cohort of about a hundred patients, made up of approximately 43 with Graves' ophthalmopathy and 55 to 65 with stable Graves' hyperthyroidism. The 100 discovery patients were randomly divided into training and test sets at a 7:3 ratio. In addition, the study compared T-cell repertoires in thyroid tissue and in blood from about 6 Graves' hyperthyroidism patients. The paper describes TCR Vbeta CDR3 sequencing of 120 to 150 peripheral blood samples, made up of 43 ophthalmopathy patients, roughly 75 hyperthyroidism patients and around 17 progressor patients. Whether ophthalmopathy could be predicted prospectively was tested in an independent validation cohort made up of roughly 19 hyperthyroidism patients plus 17 patients who later progressed to ophthalmopathy. After blood sampling, hyperthyroidism patients were treated with methimazole at a starting dose of 30 mg daily, and ophthalmopathy patients were treated with high-dose intravenous methylprednisolone.

Including cysteine and phenylalanine, the CDR3 has 15 amino acids. The sequence is cut down to CDR3 DNA, 45 bases in frame from base 1. Per the germline V gene, MGHRA is the CDR1 and YSYEKL is the CDR2. V and J lose 0 bases and 6 bases, and a span of 12 bases separates them. The full study reports these points: No statistical method was used to fix the sample size in advance, and group allocation was not hidden from the investigators. In cross-validation, a model built on a 13 V-J signature told ophthalmopathy apart from stable hyperthyroidism with 85% to 90% sensitivity and 81% to 82% specificity, and in testing the same model reached 80%/75%. Most expanded thyroid clonotypes (frequency above 0.001) were also detected in blood, a finding suggesting that blood repertoires may reflect thyroid immune responses. In validation, the model predicted progression to ophthalmopathy with approximately 69% sensitivity and less than 75% specificity, a median of approximately 6.5 months before onset.

TCR beta CDR3 regions were amplified from RNA transcripts. For the first round of RT-PCR on the TCR CDR3, the HTBI primer set was used together with the Qiagen OneStep RT-PCR kit. The libraries were constructed in a second round of multiplex PCR and then size-selected and purified. Libraries were sequenced paired-end with 100 bp reads on an Illumina HiSeq2000. As for how the authors treated the data: SOAPnuke was used to process the raw data, with reads discarded if the reads contained adapters or uncalled bases, had a mean Phred below 15, or lacked an exact constant-primer or identifier match. High-quality paired reads were merged using COPE v1.2.5, and each unique nucleotide sequence was defined as a clonotype. MiTCR v1.1 was used to align the clonotypes against IMGT TRBV, TRBD and TRBJ reference segments. Only V-J combinations with frequency above 0.0001, covering roughly 99% of repertoires, were analysed. A TCS score was defined as the ratio of F50 (clonal expansion) to E x V (chaos), with BLOSUM62-based TCRdist applied between CDR3 peptides within each V-J. Welch's t-statistics and random forest reduced roughly 530 V-J features to fewer than 15, which were used in a naive Bayes classifier (R e1071). TCRdb reran the public reads through fastp at Q25 and MiXCR, keeping productive beta chains. Rows are combined by CDR3 protein, so each entry shows the most common genes and DNA. For this entry, the V and J calls and clone size follow TCRdb and not the study's own pipeline. The sample contains some 200,000 distinct CDR3 sequences, around 17% of them found a single time. The top ten clones comprise 40% to 65% of the sample.

A patient counted as having stable Graves' hyperthyroidism if no progression to ophthalmopathy occurred over 18 months of follow-up. Hyperthyroidism patients were newly diagnosed, had a disease duration of under 2 months, and were aged 18 to 65 years. Any patient with an uncontrolled infection, another autoimmune disease, pregnancy or lactation was excluded. Clinical symptoms, serum thyroxine and TRAb, thyroid ultrasound, and orbital computed tomography formed the basis for the diagnoses. PBMCs were separated from approximately 10 ml of fresh peripheral blood using Ficoll-Paque density gradient centrifugation. Trizol reagent was used to extract total RNA, and RNA quality was then checked on an Agilent 2100 Bioanalyzer. This clonotype was seen only a few times. Its recognized antigen is unknown. No base quality information exists; no much larger clone differs at one position.

This clonotype originated in a woman aged 45-60 years with Graves' hyperthyroidism. Material for sequencing was blood. The chain is encoded by TRBV4-1 joined to TRBJ1-5; the D gene cannot be named for sure. The CDR3: CASSQDGQDPQPQHF. The sequenced DNA is TGCGCCAGCAGCCAAGATGGGCAGGATCCTCAGCCCCAGCATTTT.